The sequence of this T cell receptor beta chain was determined in a study of cytomegalovirus exposure and HLA in healthy donors. Comment on this clone: Its antigen is still unknown.

Trimming left V 8 bases short and J 0 bases short, with 8 bases between. The CDR3 extends over 13 amino acids. The germline V gene encodes CDR1 PRHDT and CDR2 FYEKMQ (reference sequence). The PCR was carried out with 60 Vbeta primers and 13 Jbeta primers. Generated by immunoSEQ multiplex PCR, the TCRdb table keeps only in-frame clones and is missing some. The sample lists 150,000 to 250,000 clones; around 78% were seen once. Study-level results: Within an earlier analysis, most TCR beta V segments proved productive either about 87% or about 30% of the time.

The sequenced sample consisted of PBMCs. The TCR comes from a young man in good health and CMV-seronegative. This chain joins TRBV13 and TRBJ2-1; maybe TRBD1 (6 bases). Written as DNA, the CDR3 is TGTGCCAGCCTGGGGGCCTCCTACAATGAGCAGTTCTTC. Translated, it gives CASLGASYNEQFF.